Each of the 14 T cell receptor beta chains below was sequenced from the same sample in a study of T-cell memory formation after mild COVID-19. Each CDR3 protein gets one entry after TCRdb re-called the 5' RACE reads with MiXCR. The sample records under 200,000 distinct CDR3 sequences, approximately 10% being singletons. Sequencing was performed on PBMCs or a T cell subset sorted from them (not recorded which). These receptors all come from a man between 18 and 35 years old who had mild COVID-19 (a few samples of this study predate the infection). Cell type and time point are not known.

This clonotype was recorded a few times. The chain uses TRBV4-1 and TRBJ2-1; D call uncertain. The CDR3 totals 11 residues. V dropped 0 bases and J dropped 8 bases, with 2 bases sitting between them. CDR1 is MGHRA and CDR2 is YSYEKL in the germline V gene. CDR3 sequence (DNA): TGCGCCAGCAGCCAAGAAGATGAGCAGTTCTTC. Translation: CASSQEDEQFF.

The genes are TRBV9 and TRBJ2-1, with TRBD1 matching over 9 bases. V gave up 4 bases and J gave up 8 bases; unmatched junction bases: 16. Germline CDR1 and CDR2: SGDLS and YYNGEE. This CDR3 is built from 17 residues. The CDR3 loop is CASSFRDRVLQFDEQFF. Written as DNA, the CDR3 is TGTGCCAGCAGCTTCCGGGACAGGGTGCTCCAATTCGATGAGCAGTTCTTC.

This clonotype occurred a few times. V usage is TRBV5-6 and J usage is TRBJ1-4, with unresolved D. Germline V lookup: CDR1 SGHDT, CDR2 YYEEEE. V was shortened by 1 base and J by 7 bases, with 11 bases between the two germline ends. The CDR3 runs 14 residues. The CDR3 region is CASSLRGLPEKLFF. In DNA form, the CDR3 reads TGTGCCAGCAGCTTGCGAGGGCTACCTGAAAAACTGTTTTTT.

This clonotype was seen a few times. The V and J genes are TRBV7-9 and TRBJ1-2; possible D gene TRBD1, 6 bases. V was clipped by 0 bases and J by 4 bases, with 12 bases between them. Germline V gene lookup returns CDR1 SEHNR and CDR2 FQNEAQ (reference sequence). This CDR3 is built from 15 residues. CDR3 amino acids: CASSLAGGQSYGYTF. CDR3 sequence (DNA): TGTGCCAGCAGCTTAGCCGGTGGACAGAGCTATGGCTACACCTTC.

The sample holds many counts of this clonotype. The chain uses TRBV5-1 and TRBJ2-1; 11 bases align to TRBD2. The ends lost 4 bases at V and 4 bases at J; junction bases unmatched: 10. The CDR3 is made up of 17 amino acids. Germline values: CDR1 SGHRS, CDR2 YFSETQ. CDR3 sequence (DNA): TGCGCCAGCAGCCCAAGTAGCGGGGGGGCGACTTACAATGAGCAGTTCTTC. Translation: CASSPSSGGATYNEQFF.

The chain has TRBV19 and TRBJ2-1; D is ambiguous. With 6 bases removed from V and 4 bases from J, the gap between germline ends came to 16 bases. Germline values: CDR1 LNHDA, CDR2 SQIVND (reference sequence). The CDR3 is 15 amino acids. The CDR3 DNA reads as TGTGCCAGTAGGACGGACGGAAACTCATACAATGAGCAGTTCTTC. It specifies CASRTDGNSYNEQFF.

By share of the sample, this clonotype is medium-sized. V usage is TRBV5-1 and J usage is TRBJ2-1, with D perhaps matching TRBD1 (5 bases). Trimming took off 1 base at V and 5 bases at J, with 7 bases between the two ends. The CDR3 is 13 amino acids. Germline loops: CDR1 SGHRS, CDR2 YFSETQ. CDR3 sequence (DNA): TGCGCCAGCAGCTTGACAGGCAACAATGAGCAGTTCTTC. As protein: CASSLTGNNEQFF.

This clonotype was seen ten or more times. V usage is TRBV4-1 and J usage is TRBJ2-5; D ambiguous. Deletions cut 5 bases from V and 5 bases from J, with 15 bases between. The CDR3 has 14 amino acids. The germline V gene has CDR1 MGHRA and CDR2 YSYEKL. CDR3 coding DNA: TGCGCCAGCAGCGGGGTGGGCCGTATCGAGACCCAGTACTTC. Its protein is CASSGVGRIETQYF.

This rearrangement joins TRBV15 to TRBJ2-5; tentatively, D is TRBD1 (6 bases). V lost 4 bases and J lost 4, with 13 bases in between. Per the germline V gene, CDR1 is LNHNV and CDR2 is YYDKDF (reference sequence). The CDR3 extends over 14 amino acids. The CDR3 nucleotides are TGTGCCACCAGCATAACAGGGAAAGGAGAGACCCAGTACTTC. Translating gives CATSITGKGETQYF. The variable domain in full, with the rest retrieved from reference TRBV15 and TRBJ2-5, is DAMVIQNPRYQVTQFGKPVTLSCSQTLNHNVMYWYQQKSSQAPKLLFHYYDKDFNNEADTPDNFQSRRPNTSFCFLDIRSPGLGDTAMYLCATSITGKGETQYFGPGTRLLVL.

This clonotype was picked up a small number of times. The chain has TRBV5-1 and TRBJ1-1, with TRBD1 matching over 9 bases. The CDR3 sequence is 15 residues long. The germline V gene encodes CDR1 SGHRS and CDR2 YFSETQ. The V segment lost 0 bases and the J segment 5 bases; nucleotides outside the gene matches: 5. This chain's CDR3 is CASSLAGQGITEAFF. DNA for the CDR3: TGCGCCAGCAGCTTGGCTGGACAGGGGATAACTGAAGCTTTCTTT. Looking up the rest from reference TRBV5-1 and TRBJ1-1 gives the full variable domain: KAGVTQTPRYLIKTRGQQVTLSCSPISGHRSVSWYQQTPGQGLQFLFEYFSETQRNKGNFPGRFSGRQFSNSRSEMNVSTLELGDSALYLCASSLAGQGITEAFFGQGTRLTVV.

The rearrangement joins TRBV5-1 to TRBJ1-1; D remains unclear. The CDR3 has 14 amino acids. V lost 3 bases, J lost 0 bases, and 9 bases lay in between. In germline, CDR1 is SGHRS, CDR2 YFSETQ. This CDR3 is CASSSLGLNTEAFF. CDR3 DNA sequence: TGCGCCAGCAGCTCCCTCGGGTTGAACACTGAAGCTTTCTTT.

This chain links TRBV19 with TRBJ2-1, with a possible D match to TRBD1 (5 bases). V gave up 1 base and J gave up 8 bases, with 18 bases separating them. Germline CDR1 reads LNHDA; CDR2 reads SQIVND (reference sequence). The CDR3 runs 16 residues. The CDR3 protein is CASSIGARQGIDEQFF. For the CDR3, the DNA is TGTGCCAGTAGTATAGGAGCTAGGCAGGGTATCGATGAGCAGTTCTTC.

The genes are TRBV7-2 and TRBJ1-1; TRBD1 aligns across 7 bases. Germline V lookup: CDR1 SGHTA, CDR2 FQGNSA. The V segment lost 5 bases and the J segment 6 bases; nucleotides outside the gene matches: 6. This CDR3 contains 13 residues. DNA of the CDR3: TGTGCCAGCAGCACACAGGGGCGGGCTGAAGCTTTCTTT. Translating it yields CASSTQGRAEAFF. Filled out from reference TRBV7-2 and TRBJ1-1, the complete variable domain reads GAGVSQSPSNKVTEKGKDVELRCDPISGHTALYWYRQSLGQGLEFLIYFQGNSAPDKSGLPSDRFSAERTGGSVSTLTIQRTQQEDSAVYLCASSTQGRAEAFFGQGTRLTVV.

CDR3 region: CASSPPSGGPDYEQYF. CDR3 nucleotide sequence: TGTGCCAGCAGTCCCCCGAGCGGGGGCCCGGACTACGAGCAGTACTTC. The chain couples TRBV28 to TRBJ2-7, with 8 positions matching TRBD2. This CDR3 spans 16 amino acids. Germline loops: CDR1 MDHEN, CDR2 SYDVKM. The trim removed 5 bases at V and 3 bases at J, leaving 12 bases unmatched.